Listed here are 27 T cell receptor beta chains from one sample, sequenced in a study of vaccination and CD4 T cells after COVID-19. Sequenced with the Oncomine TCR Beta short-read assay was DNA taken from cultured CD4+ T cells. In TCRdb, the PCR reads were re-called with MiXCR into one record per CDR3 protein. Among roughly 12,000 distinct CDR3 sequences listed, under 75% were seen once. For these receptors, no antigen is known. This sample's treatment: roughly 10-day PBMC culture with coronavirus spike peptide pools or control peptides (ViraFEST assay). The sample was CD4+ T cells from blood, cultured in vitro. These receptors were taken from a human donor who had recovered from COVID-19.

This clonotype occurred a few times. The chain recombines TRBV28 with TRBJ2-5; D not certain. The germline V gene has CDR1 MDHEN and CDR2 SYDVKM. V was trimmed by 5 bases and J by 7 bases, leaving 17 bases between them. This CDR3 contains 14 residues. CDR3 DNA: TGTGCCAGCAGTAATGAAAAGTTTATTGGGACCCAGTACTTC. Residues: CASSNEKFIGTQYF. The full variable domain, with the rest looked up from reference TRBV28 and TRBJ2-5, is DVKVTQSSRYLVKRTGEKVFLECVQDMDHENMFWYRQDPGLGLRLIYFSYDVKMKEKGDIPEGYSVSREKKERFSLILESASTNQTSMYLCASSNEKFIGTQYFGPGTRLLVL.

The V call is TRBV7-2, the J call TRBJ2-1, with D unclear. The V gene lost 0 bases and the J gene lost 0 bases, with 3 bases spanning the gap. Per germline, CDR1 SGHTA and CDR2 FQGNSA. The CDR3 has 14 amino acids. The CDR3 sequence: CASSLASSYNEQFF. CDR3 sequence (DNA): TGTGCCAGCAGCTTAGCGAGCTCCTACAATGAGCAGTTCTTC.

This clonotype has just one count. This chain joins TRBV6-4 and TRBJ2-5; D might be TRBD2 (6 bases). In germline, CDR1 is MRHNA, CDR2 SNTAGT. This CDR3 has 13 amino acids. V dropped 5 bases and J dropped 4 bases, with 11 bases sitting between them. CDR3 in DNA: TGTGCCAGCAGTCTGGAGGGAGGAGAGACCCAGTACTTC. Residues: CASSLEGGETQYF.

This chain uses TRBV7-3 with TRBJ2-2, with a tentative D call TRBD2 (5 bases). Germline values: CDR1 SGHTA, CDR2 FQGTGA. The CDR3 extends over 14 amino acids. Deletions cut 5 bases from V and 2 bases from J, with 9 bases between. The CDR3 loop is CASSRDFNTGELFF. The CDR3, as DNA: TGTGCCAGCAGCCGGGATTTCAACACCGGGGAGCTGTTTTTT.

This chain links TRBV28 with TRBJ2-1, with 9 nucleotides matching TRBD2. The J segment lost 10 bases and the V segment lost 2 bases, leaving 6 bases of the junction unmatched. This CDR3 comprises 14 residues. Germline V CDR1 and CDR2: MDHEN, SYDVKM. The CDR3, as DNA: TGTGCCAGCAGTTTAGCGGGAGGGAGGGAAGAGCAGTTCTTC. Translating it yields CASSLAGGREEQFF.

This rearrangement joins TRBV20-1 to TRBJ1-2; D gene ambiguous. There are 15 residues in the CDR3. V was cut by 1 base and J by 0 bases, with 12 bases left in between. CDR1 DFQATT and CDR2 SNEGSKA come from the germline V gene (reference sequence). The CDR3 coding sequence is TGCAGTGCTAGAGGGGCACATGCTACTAACTATGGCTACACCTTC. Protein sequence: CSARGAHATNYGYTF.

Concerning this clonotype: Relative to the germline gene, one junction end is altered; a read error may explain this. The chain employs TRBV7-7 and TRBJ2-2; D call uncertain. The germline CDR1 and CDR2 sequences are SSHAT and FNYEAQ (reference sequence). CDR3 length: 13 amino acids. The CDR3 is CASSPQNTGELFF. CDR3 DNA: TGTGCTAGCAGCCCCCAGAACACCGGGGAGCTGTTTTTT.

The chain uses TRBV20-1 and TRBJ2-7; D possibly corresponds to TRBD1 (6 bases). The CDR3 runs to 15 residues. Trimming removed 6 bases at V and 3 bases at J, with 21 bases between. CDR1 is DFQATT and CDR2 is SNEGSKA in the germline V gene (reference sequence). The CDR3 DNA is TGCAGTGCCCCATCGCCGACCGGGACACTCTACGAGCAGTACTTC. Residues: CSAPSPTGTLYEQYF.

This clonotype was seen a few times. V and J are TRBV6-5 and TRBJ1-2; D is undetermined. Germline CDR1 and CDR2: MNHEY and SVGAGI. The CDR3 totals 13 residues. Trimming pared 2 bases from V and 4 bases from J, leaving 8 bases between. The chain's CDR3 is CASSYPAGYGYTF. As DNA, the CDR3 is TGTGCCAGCAGTTACCCGGCAGGCTATGGCTACACCTTC.

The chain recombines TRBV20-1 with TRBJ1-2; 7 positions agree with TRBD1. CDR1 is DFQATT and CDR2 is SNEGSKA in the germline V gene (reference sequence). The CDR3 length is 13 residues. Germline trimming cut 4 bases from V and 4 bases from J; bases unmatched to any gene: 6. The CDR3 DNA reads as TGCAGTGCTATACAGGGGACTATCTATGGCTACACCTTC. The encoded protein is CSAIQGTIYGYTF.

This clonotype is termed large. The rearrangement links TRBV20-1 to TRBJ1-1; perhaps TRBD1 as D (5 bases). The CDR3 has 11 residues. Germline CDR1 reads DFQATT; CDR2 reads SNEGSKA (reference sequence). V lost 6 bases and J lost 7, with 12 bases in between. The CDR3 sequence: CSATMTVEAFF. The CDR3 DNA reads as TGCAGTGCGACAATGACAGTTGAAGCTTTCTTT.

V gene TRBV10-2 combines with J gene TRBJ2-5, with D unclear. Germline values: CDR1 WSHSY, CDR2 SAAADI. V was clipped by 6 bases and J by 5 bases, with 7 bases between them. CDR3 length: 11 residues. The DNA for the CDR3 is TGCGCCAGCAGAGTCGGTGAGACCCAGTACTTC. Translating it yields CASRVGETQYF.

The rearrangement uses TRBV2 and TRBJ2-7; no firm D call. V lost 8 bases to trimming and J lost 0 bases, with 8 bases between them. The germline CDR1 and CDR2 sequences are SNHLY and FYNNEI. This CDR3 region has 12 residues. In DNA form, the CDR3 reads TGTGCCAGCCAGTACTCCTCCTACGAGCAGTACTTC. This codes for CASQYSSYEQYF.

The DNA for the CDR3 is TGCGCCAGCAGCTTTGCCGACAGGGAGGCCGGGGAGCTGTTTTTT. It is translated as CASSFADREAGELFF. J is TRBJ2-2 and V is TRBV4-3, with D possibly TRBD1 on 7 matching bases. The V and J ends lost 5 bases and 6 bases respectively, with 16 bases between them. The CDR3 spans 15 residues. Germline CDR1 reads LGHNA; CDR2 reads YSLEER.

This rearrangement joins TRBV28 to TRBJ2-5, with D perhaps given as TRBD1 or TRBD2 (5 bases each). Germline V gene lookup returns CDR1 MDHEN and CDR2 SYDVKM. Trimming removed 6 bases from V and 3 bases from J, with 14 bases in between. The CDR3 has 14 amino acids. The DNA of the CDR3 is TGTGCCAGCAGCCCCGGGACCCCCAAAGAGACCCAGTACTTC. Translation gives CASSPGTPKETQYF. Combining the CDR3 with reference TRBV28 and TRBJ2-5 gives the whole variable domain DVKVTQSSRYLVKRTGEKVFLECVQDMDHENMFWYRQDPGLGLRLIYFSYDVKMKEKGDIPEGYSVSREKKERFSLILESASTNQTSMYLCASSPGTPKETQYFGPGTRLLVL.

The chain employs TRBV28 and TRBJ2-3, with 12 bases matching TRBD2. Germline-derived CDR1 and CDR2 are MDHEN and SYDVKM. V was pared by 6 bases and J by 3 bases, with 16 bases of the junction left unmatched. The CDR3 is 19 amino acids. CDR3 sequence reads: CASSYHLAGGDFRTDTQYF. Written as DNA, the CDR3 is TGTGCCAGCAGCTACCACCTAGCGGGAGGGGACTTTAGGACAGATACGCAGTATTTT.

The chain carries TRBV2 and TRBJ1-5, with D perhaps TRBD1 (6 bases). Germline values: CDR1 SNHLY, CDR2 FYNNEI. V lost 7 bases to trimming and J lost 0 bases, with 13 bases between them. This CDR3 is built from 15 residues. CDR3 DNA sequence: TGTGCCAGCATGTGGAGCAGGGGTAGCAATCAGCCCCAGCATTTT. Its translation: CASMWSRGSNQPQHF.

CDR3: CASSEIGETQYF. In DNA, the CDR3 is TGTGCCAGCAGTGAAATAGGAGAGACCCAGTACTTC. The rearrangement uses TRBV2 and TRBJ2-5; D is ambiguous. The CDR3 extends over 12 amino acids. The V end lost 2 bases, the J end lost 4 bases, and 5 bases lay between the germline ends. CDR1 is SNHLY and CDR2 is FYNNEI in the germline V gene.

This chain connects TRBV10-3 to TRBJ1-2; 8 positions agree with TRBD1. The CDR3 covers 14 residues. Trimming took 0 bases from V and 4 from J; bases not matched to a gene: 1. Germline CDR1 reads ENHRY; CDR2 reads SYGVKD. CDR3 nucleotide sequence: TGTGCCATCAGTGAGTCAGGACAGGGCTATGGCTACACCTTC. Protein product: CAISESGQGYGYTF.

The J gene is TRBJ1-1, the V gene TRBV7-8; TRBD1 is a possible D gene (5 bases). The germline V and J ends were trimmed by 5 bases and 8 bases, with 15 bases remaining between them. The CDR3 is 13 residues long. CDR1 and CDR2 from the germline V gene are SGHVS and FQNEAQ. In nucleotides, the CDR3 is TGTGCCAGCAGCCCCACCAGGGTCGGCGAAGCTTTCTTT. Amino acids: CASSPTRVGEAFF.

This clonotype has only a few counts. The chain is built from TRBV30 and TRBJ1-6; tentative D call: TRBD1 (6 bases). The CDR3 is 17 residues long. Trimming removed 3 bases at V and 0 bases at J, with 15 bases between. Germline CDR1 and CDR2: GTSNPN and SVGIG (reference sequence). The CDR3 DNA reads TGTGCCTGGAGCGACCTTACAGGGAGCTCCTATAATTCACCCCTCCACTTT. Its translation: CAWSDLTGSSYNSPLHF.

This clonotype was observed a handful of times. The CDR3 DNA sequence: TGCAGTGCTGACAGGGAAACCTACGAGCAGTACTTC. It specifies CSADRETYEQYF. The gene calls are TRBV20-1 and TRBJ2-7, with 7 positions matching TRBD1. J lost 2 bases, V lost 5 bases, and 3 bases had no gene match. The CDR3 consists of 12 residues. CDR1 is DFQATT and CDR2 is SNEGSKA in the germline V gene (reference sequence).

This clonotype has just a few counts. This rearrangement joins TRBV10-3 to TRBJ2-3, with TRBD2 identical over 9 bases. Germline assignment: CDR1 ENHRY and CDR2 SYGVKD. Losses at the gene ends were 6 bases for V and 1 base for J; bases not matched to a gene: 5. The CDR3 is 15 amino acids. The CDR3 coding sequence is TGTGCCATCAGCAGGACTAGCGAAGGCACAGATACGCAGTATTTT. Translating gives CAISRTSEGTDTQYF.

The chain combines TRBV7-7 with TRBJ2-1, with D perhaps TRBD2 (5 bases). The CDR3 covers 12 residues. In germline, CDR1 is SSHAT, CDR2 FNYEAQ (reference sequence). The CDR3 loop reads CARTGSYNEQFF. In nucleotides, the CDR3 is TGTGCTAGGACTGGCTCCTACAATGAGCAGTTCTTC.

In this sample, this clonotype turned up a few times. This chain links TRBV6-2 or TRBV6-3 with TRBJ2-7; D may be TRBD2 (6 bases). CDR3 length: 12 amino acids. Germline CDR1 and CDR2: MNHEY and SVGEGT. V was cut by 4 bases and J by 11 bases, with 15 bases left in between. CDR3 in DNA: TGTGCCAGCAGTTTCTCCGAACTAGCCAAGTACTTC. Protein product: CASSFSELAKYF.

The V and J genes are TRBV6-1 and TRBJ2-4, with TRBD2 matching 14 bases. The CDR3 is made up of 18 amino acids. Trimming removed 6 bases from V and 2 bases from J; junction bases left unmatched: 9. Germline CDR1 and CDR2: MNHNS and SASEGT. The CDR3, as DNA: TGTGCCAGCAGATCGACTAGCGGGAGGGCCCGGACCAAAAACATTCAGTACTTC. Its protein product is CASRSTSGRARTKNIQYF.

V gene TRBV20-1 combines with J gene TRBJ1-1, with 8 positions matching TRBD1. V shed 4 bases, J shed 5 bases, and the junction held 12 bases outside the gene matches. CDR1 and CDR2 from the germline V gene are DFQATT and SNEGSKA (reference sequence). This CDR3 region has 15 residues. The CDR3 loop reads CSATPTGQGWTEAFF. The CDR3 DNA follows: TGCAGTGCTACTCCCACAGGACAGGGTTGGACTGAAGCTTTCTTT.